This T cell receptor beta chain was sequenced in a study of control samples from healthy donors and cancer patients. TCRdb's copy holds only in-frame clones and misses some; the assay was immunoSEQ multiplex PCR. The repertoire holds approximately 110,000 clones, approximately 90% seen once, with around 7.6% in the top ten. CDR3 length: 13 amino acids. Germline lookup yields CDR1 SGDLS and CDR2 YYNGEE. With 0 bases removed from V and 6 bases from J, the gap between germline ends came to 9 bases. The chain is built from TRBV9 and TRBJ1-2, with D possibly matching TRBD1 (6 bases). The specimen was blood. This clonotype was sampled from a woman in her late teens or twenties in good health. CDR3 sequence: CASSVGAGDGYTF. The CDR3 nucleotides are TGTGCCAGCAGCGTAGGGGCAGGGGATGGCTACACCTTC.